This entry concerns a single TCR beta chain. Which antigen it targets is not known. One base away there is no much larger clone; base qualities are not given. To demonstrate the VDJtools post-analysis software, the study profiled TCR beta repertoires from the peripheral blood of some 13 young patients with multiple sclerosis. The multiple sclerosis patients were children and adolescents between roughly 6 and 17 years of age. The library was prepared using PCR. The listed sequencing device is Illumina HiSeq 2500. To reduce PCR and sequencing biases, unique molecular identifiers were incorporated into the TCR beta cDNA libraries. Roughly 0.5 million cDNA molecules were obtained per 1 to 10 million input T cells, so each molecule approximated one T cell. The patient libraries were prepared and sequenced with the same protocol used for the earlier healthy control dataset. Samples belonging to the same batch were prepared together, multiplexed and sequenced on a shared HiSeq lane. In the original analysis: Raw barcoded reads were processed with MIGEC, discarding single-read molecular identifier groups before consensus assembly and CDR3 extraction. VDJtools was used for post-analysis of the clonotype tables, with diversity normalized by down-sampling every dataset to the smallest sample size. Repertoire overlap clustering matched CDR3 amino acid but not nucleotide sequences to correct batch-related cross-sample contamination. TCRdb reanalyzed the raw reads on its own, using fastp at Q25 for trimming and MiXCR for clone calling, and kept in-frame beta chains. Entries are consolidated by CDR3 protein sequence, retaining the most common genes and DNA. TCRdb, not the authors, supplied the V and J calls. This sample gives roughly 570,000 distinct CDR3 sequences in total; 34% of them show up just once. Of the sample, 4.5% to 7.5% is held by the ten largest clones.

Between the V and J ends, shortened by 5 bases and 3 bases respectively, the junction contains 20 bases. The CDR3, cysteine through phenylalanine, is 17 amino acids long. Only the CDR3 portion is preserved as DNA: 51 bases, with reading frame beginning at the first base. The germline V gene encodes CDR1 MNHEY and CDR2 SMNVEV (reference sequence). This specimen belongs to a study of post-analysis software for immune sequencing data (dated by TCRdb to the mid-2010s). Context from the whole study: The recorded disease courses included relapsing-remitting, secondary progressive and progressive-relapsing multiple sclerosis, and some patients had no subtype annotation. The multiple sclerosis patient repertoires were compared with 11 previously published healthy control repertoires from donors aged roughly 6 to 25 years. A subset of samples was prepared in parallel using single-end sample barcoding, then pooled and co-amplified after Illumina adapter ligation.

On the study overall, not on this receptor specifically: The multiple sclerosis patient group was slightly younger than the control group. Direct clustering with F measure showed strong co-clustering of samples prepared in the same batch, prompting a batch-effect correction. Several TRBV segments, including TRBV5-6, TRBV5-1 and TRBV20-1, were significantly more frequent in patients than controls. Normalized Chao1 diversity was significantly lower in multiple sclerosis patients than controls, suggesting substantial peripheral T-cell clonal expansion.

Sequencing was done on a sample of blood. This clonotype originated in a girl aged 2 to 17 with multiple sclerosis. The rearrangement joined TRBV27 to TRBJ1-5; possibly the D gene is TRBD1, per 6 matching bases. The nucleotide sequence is TGTGCCAGCAGTCGCACAGGGTTTGGGGCTTTCAATCAGCCCCAGCATTTT. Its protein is CASSRTGFGAFNQPQHF.